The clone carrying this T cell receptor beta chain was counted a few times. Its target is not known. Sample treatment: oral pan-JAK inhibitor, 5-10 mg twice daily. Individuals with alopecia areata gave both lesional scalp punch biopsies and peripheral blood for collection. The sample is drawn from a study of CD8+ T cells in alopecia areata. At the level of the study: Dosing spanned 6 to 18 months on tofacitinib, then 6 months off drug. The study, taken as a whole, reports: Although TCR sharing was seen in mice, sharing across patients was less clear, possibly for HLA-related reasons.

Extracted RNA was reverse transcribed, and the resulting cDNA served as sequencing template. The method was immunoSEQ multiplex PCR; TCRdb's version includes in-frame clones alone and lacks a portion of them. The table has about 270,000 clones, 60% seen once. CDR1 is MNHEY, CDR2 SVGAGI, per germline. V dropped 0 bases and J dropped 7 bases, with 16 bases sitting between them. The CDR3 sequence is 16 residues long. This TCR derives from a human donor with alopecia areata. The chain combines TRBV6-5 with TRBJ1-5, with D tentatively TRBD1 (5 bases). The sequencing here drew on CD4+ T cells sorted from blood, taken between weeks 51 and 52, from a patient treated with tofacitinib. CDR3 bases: TGTGCCAGCAGTTACTCGGGACCCAGTTTAGGGCAGCCCCAGCATTTT. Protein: CASSYSGPSLGQPQHF.